The 22 T cell receptor beta chains listed next were all sequenced from one sample in a study of blood T cells in healthy people across ages. Next came a second PCR, run for about 6 to 12 cycles, which used a sample-barcoded 5' primer along with a J-beta primer mix. From the 5' RACE reads, TCRdb called clonotypes with MiXCR, one entry per CDR3 protein. The table lists some 880,000 distinct CDR3 sequences, approximately 35% of them singletons. The sample comprised blood. The receptor source for this set is a man younger than 30 in good health.

The genes are TRBV20-1 and TRBJ2-5; D call uncertain. Germline loops: CDR1 DFQATT, CDR2 SNEGSKA (reference sequence). This CDR3 is built from 11 residues. Trimming removed 6 bases at V and 5 bases at J, with 10 bases between. The CDR3 DNA reads TGCAGTGCCAAAGAGATGGAGACCCAGTACTTC. The encoded protein is CSAKEMETQYF.

This clonotype was found many times. The chain has TRBV4-1 and TRBJ2-1; 7 positions match TRBD2. The J segment lost 2 bases and the V segment lost 0 bases, leaving 7 bases of the junction unmatched. From germline, CDR1 is MGHRA and CDR2 YSYEKL. CDR3 length: 17 residues. In nucleotides, the CDR3 is TGCGCCAGCAGCCAAGATCCGTGGCTAGCGGCCTACAATGAGCAGTTCTTC. This codes for CASSQDPWLAAYNEQFF.

The V and J genes are TRBV12-3 or TRBV12-4 and TRBJ2-3, with 7 nucleotides matching TRBD2. J lost 4 bases, V lost 2 bases, and 6 bases had no gene match. The CDR3 extends over 15 amino acids. CDR3 nucleotide sequence: TGTGCCAGCAGTTTAAGGACTAGATCGGCAGATACGCAGTATTTT. Translation: CASSLRTRSADTQYF.

J is TRBJ1-2 and V is TRBV2; D is ambiguous. V lost 2 bases to trimming and J lost 4 bases, with 8 bases between them. CDR3 length equals 13 residues. CDR1 SNHLY and CDR2 FYNNEI come from the germline V gene. CDR3 DNA: TGTGCCAGCAGTGAATTAGTCCTCTATGGCTACACCTTC. This codes for CASSELVLYGYTF.

This clonotype was counted between two and nine times. The rearrangement joins TRBV6-6 to TRBJ1-5; D remains ambiguous. Germline values: CDR1 MNHNY, CDR2 SVGAGI (reference sequence). The CDR3 sequence is 15 residues long. Trimming took 2 bases from V and 10 from J, leaving 18 bases between them. The CDR3 DNA reads TGTGCCAGCAGTTACGTGCCAGGCCCAGGTGAACCCCAGCATTTT. Its protein is CASSYVPGPGEPQHF.

This clonotype was observed a few times. DNA of the CDR3: TGCAGTGCTAGGGCCCGCCGCGACCCGTACAATGAGCAGTTCTTC. Translating it yields CSARARRDPYNEQFF. The rearrangement joins TRBV20-1 to TRBJ2-1; D is ambiguous. The CDR3 totals 15 residues. The V end was cut by 3 bases, the J end by 4 bases, with 16 bases between. Germline V gene data show CDR1 as DFQATT and CDR2 as SNEGSKA (reference sequence).

Concerning this clonotype itself: A clone one base away is much larger, so this may be a read error. The gene calls are TRBV6-2 or TRBV6-3 and TRBJ2-5, with D perhaps matching TRBD2 (5 bases). The CDR3 has 15 residues. Trimming cost V 7 bases and J 4 bases, with 19 bases left between them. Germline loops: CDR1 MNHEY, CDR2 SVGEGT. This CDR3 reads CASKFGQRALETQYF. Here the CDR3 DNA reads TGTGCCAGCAAATTTGGCCAGAGGGCCTTAGAGACCCAGTACTTC.

The chain uses TRBV6-2 or TRBV6-3 and TRBJ2-3; TRBD2 matches at 10 bases. In germline, CDR1 is MNHEY, CDR2 SVGEGT. With 5 bases clipped from V and 5 bases from J, the junction kept 13 bases outside the gene matches. This CDR3 has 17 amino acids. CDR3 sequence reads: CASSLRPEASGGDTQYF. CDR3 nucleotides: TGTGCCAGCAGTCTCCGCCCGGAGGCTAGCGGGGGAGATACGCAGTATTTT.

This chain joins TRBV12-3 or TRBV12-4 and TRBJ1-2; D gene ambiguous. V gave up 7 bases and J gave up 4 bases, with 19 bases separating them. This CDR3 has 15 residues. The CDR3 bases are TGTGCCAGCACTTCAGCGGGTGCCCGGAGCTATGGCTACACCTTC. It yields the protein CASTSAGARSYGYTF.

Concerning this clonotype itself: A clone one base away is much larger, so this may be a read error. The chain couples TRBV29-1 to TRBJ2-5; D is unresolved. The end of the DNA fits TRBJ2-7 better, so the J call may be wrong. This CDR3 is 11 amino acids long. The germline gives CDR1 SQVTM, CDR2 ANQGSEA. The CDR3 nucleotides are TGCGGCGTTGGGGAAATCTACGAGCAGTACTTC. It translates to CGVGEIYEQYF.

The chain is built from TRBV7-9 and TRBJ2-1; 7 nucleotides line up with TRBD2. V gave up 1 base and J gave up 13 bases; unmatched junction bases: 13. The CDR3 sequence is 15 residues long. Germline V gives CDR1 SEHNR, CDR2 FQNEAQ (reference sequence). The CDR3 sequence is CASSLGGGDQETQFF. The DNA for the CDR3 is TGTGCCAGCAGCTTAGGGGGGGGAGACCAAGAGACCCAGTTCTTC.

This clonotype has only a few counts. The rearrangement links TRBV10-3 to TRBJ2-1; D could derive from TRBD1 or TRBD2 (6 bases each). This CDR3 has 13 residues. The germline V gene encodes CDR1 ENHRY and CDR2 SYGVKD. Trimming left V 6 bases short and J 2 bases short, with 8 bases between. CDR3 sequence (DNA): TGTGCCATCAGGCGGGACACCTACAATGAGCAGTTCTTC. Protein product: CAIRRDTYNEQFF.

This chain connects TRBV3-1 to TRBJ2-5; perhaps TRBD2 as D (5 bases). CDR1 is LGHDT and CDR2 is YNNKEL in the germline V gene (reference sequence). The V end lost 0 bases, the J end lost 0 bases, and 17 bases lay between the germline ends. CDR3 size: 18 residues. The DNA for the CDR3 is TGTGCCAGCAGCCAAGATTTGAGTGGACTGGCCTACCAAGAGACCCAGTACTTC. Translation gives CASSQDLSGLAYQETQYF.

The chain is built from TRBV5-1 and TRBJ2-7; 8 bases align to TRBD2. Trimming cost V 0 bases and J 4 bases; bases outside gene matches: 6. CDR1 and CDR2 (germline): SGHRS, YFSETQ. This CDR3 spans 15 amino acids. CDR3 loop: CASSLGQAGGYEQYF. As DNA, the CDR3 is TGCGCCAGCAGCTTGGGACAGGCGGGAGGATACGAGCAGTACTTC. The full variable domain, completed using reference TRBV5-1 and TRBJ2-7, is KAGVTQTPRYLIKTRGQQVTLSCSPISGHRSVSWYQQTPGQGLQFLFEYFSETQRNKGNFPGRFSGRQFSNSRSEMNVSTLELGDSALYLCASSLGQAGGYEQYFGPGTRLTVT.

The genes are TRBV6-2 or TRBV6-3 and TRBJ2-7; D is ambiguous. This CDR3 spans 15 amino acids. Germline V gene data show CDR1 as MNHEY and CDR2 as SVGEGT. Deletions cut 6 bases from V and 3 bases from J, with 18 bases between. The CDR3 region has the DNA TGTGCCAGCAGAGATCCCAGCAGTTGGGGCTACGAGCAGTACTTC. Encoded protein: CASRDPSSWGYEQYF.

V usage is TRBV20-1 and J usage is TRBJ1-2; D is unclear. Trimming took 5 bases from V and 5 from J, leaving 24 bases between them. Per germline, CDR1 DFQATT and CDR2 SNEGSKA (reference sequence). The CDR3 totals 16 residues. The CDR3 region is CSAPSPGHSPHYGYTF. CDR3 in DNA: TGCAGTGCTCCGAGCCCCGGGCACAGCCCTCATTATGGCTACACCTTC.

This clonotype has at least ten counts. The chain is built from TRBV6-6 and TRBJ2-1; TRBD2 matches 11 bases. This CDR3 contains 15 residues. Germline CDR1 and CDR2: MNHNY and SVGAGI (reference sequence). J was trimmed by 7 bases and V by 2 bases; bases with no gene match: 4. This CDR3 is CASSYSSGGVNEQFF. In DNA, the CDR3 is TGTGCCAGCAGTTACAGTAGCGGGGGGGTTAATGAGCAGTTCTTC.

The chain carries TRBV20-1 and TRBJ1-1; D is perhaps TRBD1 (5 bases). Germline CDR1 DFQATT, CDR2 SNEGSKA (reference sequence). V was clipped by 3 bases and J by 0 bases, with 17 bases between them. The CDR3 totals 16 residues. The CDR3 is CSARLLGAGVNTEAFF. In nucleotides, the CDR3 is TGCAGTGCTAGGTTGTTAGGGGCGGGGGTGAACACTGAAGCTTTCTTT.

The chain couples TRBV20-1 to TRBJ1-2; TRBD1 is a possible D gene (5 bases). CDR1 and CDR2 (germline): DFQATT, SNEGSKA (reference sequence). V dropped 0 bases and J dropped 4 bases, with 9 bases sitting between them. CDR3 length: 13 amino acids. The CDR3 DNA follows: TGCAGTGCTAGAGATGCCCAGGGCTATGGCTACACCTTC. Residues: CSARDAQGYGYTF.

The chain uses TRBV30 and TRBJ1-6; 8 bases align to TRBD1. The CDR3 spans 14 residues. Trimming took 1 base from V and 8 from J; bases not matched to a gene: 4. Germline V gene lookup returns CDR1 GTSNPN and CDR2 SVGIG (reference sequence). CDR3 sequence: CAWSEDRVYSPLHF. In DNA, the CDR3 is TGTGCCTGGAGTGAGGACAGGGTCTATTCACCCCTCCACTTT.

J is TRBJ1-4 and V is TRBV4-1; 9 positions agree with TRBD1. CDR3 size: 16 residues. V was pared by 3 bases and J by 8 bases, with 10 bases of the junction left unmatched. Per the germline V gene, CDR1 is MGHRA and CDR2 is YSYEKL. The CDR3 nucleotides read TGCGCCAGCAGCCACACCGGTGGGACAGGGAACGAAAAACTGTTTTTT. It translates to CASSHTGGTGNEKLFF.

This clonotype was seen a handful of times. This chain connects TRBV10-3 to TRBJ2-3; 10 bases agree with TRBD1. This CDR3 has 17 residues. Germline-derived CDR1 and CDR2 are ENHRY and SYGVKD. V lost 2 bases to trimming and J lost 0 bases; unmatched junction nucleotides: 5. The CDR3 DNA reads as TGTGCCATCAGTGAGAAAGGGACAGGGGCTAGCACAGATACGCAGTATTTT. This translates into CAISEKGTGASTDTQYF.